This T cell receptor beta chain came from a study of OX40 agonist ivuxolimab in advanced cancers. The germline CDR1 and CDR2 sequences are MNHNS and SASEGT. Losses at the gene ends were 8 bases for V and 1 base for J; bases not matched to a gene: 8. The CDR3 is 14 residues long. Profiling relied on immunoSEQ multiplex PCR, and the TCRdb table lists in-frame clones only, not all of them. The sample includes tens of thousands of clones, 65% to 85% of them seen just once. The sequence was collected from an adult with an advanced solid tumor such as melanoma, head and neck, liver or kidney cancer. This sequence joins TRBV6-1 and TRBJ2-7, with TRBD1 identical over 7 bases. Sample: CD4+ or CD8+ T cells sorted from blood, taken in a trial of the OX40 agonist ivuxolimab. CDR3 nucleotide sequence: TGTGCCAGCTCCCCCCGGGACAGTTCCTACGAGCAGTACTTC. It codes for CASSPRDSSYEQYF.